Below are 21 T cell receptor beta chains sequenced from a single sample in a study of spatial heterogeneity in lung cancer (dated by TCRdb to between 2018 and 2020). Overall study outcomes, separate from this receptor: The tumor nonsynonymous mutation count correlated with the number of expanded alpha and beta TCRs within the tumor.

Their antigens remain unidentified. To prepare the library, 5' RACE was applied. Sequencing was performed on a NextSeq 500. TCRdb took the public reads, trimmed them with fastp at Q25, ran MiXCR for clone calling and kept in-frame beta chains. Under each unique CDR3 protein, matching rows form one entry showing the most common genes and DNA. The sample data list about 9,300 distinct CDR3 sequences, and around 55% of these were observed just once. The top ten clonotypes cover 25% to 35% of the sample. Interpreted using the paper, the time point label stands for: sample taken at primary tumor resection. Sequencing was performed on lung tumor tissue, taken at surgery. All receptors derive from a female donor with early-stage non-small cell lung cancer.

For this clonotype: This beta chain came through as a stray read in a library set up for alpha chains, and its size says little. This chain joins TRBV28 and TRBJ2-3; 7 nucleotides align to TRBD2. Trimming at V came to 6 bases and at J to 10 bases, leaving 7 bases not matched to a gene. The length of the CDR3 is 12 residues. The V gene's germline CDR1 is MDHEN and CDR2 SYDVKM. This CDR3 is CASSSSGLAQYF. CDR3 nucleotides: TGTGCCAGCAGCTCCAGCGGACTAGCGCAGTATTTT.

A remark on this clonotype: Since the library was made to target alpha chains, this beta chain is a stray read and its abundance is not meaningful. This chain links TRBV2 with TRBJ2-2, with no clear D. CDR1 is SNHLY and CDR2 is FYNNEI in the germline V gene. Trimming left V 8 bases short and J 0 bases short, with 13 bases between. This CDR3 spans 15 amino acids. The chain's CDR3 is CASLWGTANTGELFF. In nucleotides, the CDR3 is TGTGCCAGCCTCTGGGGAACCGCGAACACCGGGGAGCTGTTTTTT.

A note on this clonotype: Little can be read into the size of this beta chain, an off-target read in a library designed for alpha chains. CDR3 in amino acids: CASSVVGGNGYTF. As DNA, the CDR3 is TGTGCCAGCAGCGTAGTGGGGGGCAATGGCTACACCTTC. The chain carries TRBV9 and TRBJ1-2, with TRBD1 as a possible D gene (6 bases). The CDR3 totals 13 residues. Trimming removed 0 bases at V and 6 bases at J, with 9 bases between. Germline-derived CDR1 and CDR2 are SGDLS and YYNGEE.

Comment on this clonotype: The library was prepared for alpha chains; this beta chain is a stray read, so its frequency means little. This chain uses TRBV6-2 or TRBV6-3 with TRBJ2-1; 12 nucleotides match TRBD2. The CDR3 consists of 15 residues. V shed 6 bases and J 9 bases; nucleotides not matched to a gene: 9. Looked up from germline, CDR1 is MNHEY and CDR2 is SVGEGT. This CDR3 is CASRRASGGAGEQFF. Here the CDR3 DNA reads TGTGCCAGCAGGCGTGCTAGCGGGGGGGCTGGTGAGCAGTTCTTC.

This clonotype is a singleton in its sample. This beta chain is a stray read from a library made for alpha chains; its abundance is not meaningful. As DNA, the CDR3 is TGTGCCATCAATCCGAGGGGGGACGCACACGAGCAGTACTTC. As protein: CAINPRGDAHEQYF. The chain has TRBV10-3 and TRBJ2-7; the D gene could be TRBD1 or TRBD2 (6 bases each). The CDR3 is made up of 14 amino acids. The V gene's germline CDR1 is ENHRY and CDR2 SYGVKD. The V and J ends lost 7 bases and 5 bases respectively, with 18 bases between them.

In this sample, this clonotype turned up a few times. This beta chain turned up in a library designed for alpha chains; as an off-target read, its abundance says little. The rearrangement uses TRBV6-5 and TRBJ2-7, with D perhaps TRBD2 (6 bases). The V gene's germline CDR1 is MNHEY and CDR2 SVGAGI. This CDR3 is built from 14 residues. The V end was cut by 2 bases, the J end by 0 bases, with 8 bases between. The CDR3 loop reads CASSYAGSSYEQYF. CDR3 sequence (DNA): TGTGCCAGCAGTTACGCGGGGAGCTCCTACGAGCAGTACTTC.

About this clonotype: A library made for alpha chains picked up this beta chain off target, so its size means little. The CDR3 loop reads CAISEPGAYEQYF. CDR3 DNA sequence: TGTGCCATCAGTGAGCCGGGAGCCTACGAGCAGTACTTC. This chain links TRBV10-3 with TRBJ2-7; tentative D call: TRBD2 (6 bases). Trimming stripped 2 bases from V and 2 bases from J, with 7 bases between. CDR1 ENHRY and CDR2 SYGVKD come from the germline V gene. This CDR3 has 13 amino acids.

Regarding this clonotype: Little can be read into the size of this beta chain, an off-target read in a library designed for alpha chains. The V and J genes are TRBV4-1 and TRBJ2-5; maybe TRBD1 (6 bases). CDR1 and CDR2 (germline): MGHRA, YSYEKL. The CDR3 has 15 residues. V was trimmed by 1 base and J by 2 bases, leaving 11 bases between them. Written as DNA, the CDR3 is TGCGCCAGCAGCCAAGGGACAGTTTCTCAAGAGACCCAGTACTTC. It specifies CASSQGTVSQETQYF.

To note about this clonotype: In a library made to pick up alpha chains, this beta chain is a stray read with a size that means little. The chain joins TRBV4-1 to TRBJ2-1; unclear D gene. Germline V CDR1 and CDR2: MGHRA, YSYEKL. V was cut by 5 bases and J by 4 bases, with 6 bases left in between. This CDR3 is 12 amino acids long. This chain's CDR3 is CASSGEYNEQFF. In DNA form, the CDR3 reads TGCGCCAGCAGCGGGGAATACAATGAGCAGTTCTTC.

Concerning this clonotype: This beta chain slipped into a library made for alpha chains as a stray read, so its size is not meaningful. The chain combines TRBV6-6 with TRBJ1-5, with TRBD1 as a possible D gene (5 bases). The CDR3 spans 15 residues. The V end lost 2 bases, the J end lost 2 bases, and 10 bases lay between the germline ends. Germline values: CDR1 MNHNY, CDR2 SVGAGI (reference sequence). CDR3 DNA sequence: TGTGCCAGCAGTTACGGAACCAGGGGCAATCAGCCCCAGCATTTT. The encoded protein is CASSYGTRGNQPQHF.

About this clonotype: Since the library was made to target alpha chains, this beta chain is a stray read and its abundance is not meaningful. The CDR3 DNA reads as TGCAGTGGCCGACCAGGGGGAGCGAGAAACATTCAGTACTTC. Amino acid sequence: CSGRPGGARNIQYF. This chain joins TRBV20-1 and TRBJ2-4; 7 bases line up with TRBD1. The CDR3 totals 14 residues. Per the germline V gene, CDR1 is DFQATT and CDR2 is SNEGSKA (reference sequence). After removal of 7 bases from V and 6 bases from J, the junction contained 12 bases not matched to a gene.

In regard to this clonotype: Being off target in a library aimed at alpha chains, this beta chain has a size of little meaning. The chain employs TRBV4-1 and TRBJ1-3; D unclear. Trimming took 4 bases from V and 0 from J, leaving 7 bases between them. Germline V gene lookup returns CDR1 MGHRA and CDR2 YSYEKL. The CDR3 length is 14 residues. The CDR3 spells CASSRGVSGNTIYF. The CDR3 coding sequence is TGCGCCAGCAGCCGCGGGGTCTCTGGAAACACCATATATTTT.

Comment on this clonotype: This beta chain is a stray read from a library made for alpha chains; its abundance is not meaningful. The rearrangement uses TRBV3-1 and TRBJ2-1; D is perhaps TRBD1 (6 bases). V was pared by 4 bases and J by 6 bases, with 7 bases between. The germline V gene has CDR1 LGHDT and CDR2 YNNKEL (reference sequence). CDR3 length equals 12 residues. The CDR3 spells CASSRGPNEQFF. The CDR3, as DNA: TGTGCCAGCAGCCGGGGGCCCAATGAGCAGTTCTTC.

Of note for this clonotype: As an off-target read in a library built for alpha chains, this beta chain has a frequency of little significance. The chain carries TRBV20-1 and TRBJ1-2, with no clear D. V was cut by 3 bases and J by 6 bases, with 8 bases left in between. The CDR3 covers 11 residues. Germline V CDR1 and CDR2: DFQATT, SNEGSKA (reference sequence). CDR3 protein: CSARKGNGYTF. The CDR3 DNA reads TGCAGTGCTAGGAAAGGGAATGGCTACACCTTC.

A remark on this clonotype: This beta chain is an off-target read within a library intended for alpha chains, so its frequency means little. The chain employs TRBV2 and TRBJ1-5; D may be TRBD1 (5 bases). CDR3 length: 15 residues. Germline values: CDR1 SNHLY, CDR2 FYNNEI. V lost 5 bases, J lost 2 bases, and 13 bases lay in between. Here the CDR3 reads CASSQGGSRNQPQHF. The CDR3 DNA sequence: TGTGCCAGCAGTCAGGGAGGGAGTCGCAATCAGCCCCAGCATTTT.

This clonotype came up once. The library was designed around alpha chains, so this beta chain is a stray read whose abundance carries little weight. The rearrangement links TRBV12-3 or TRBV12-4 to TRBJ2-5, with TRBD1 identical over 7 bases. The CDR3 spans 13 residues. V gave up 6 bases and J gave up 1 base; unmatched junction bases: 2. CDR3 sequence reads: CASRGTAQETQYF. CDR3 sequence (DNA): TGTGCCAGCAGGGGGACAGCCCAAGAGACCCAGTACTTC.

In regard to this clonotype: This beta chain lies outside the target of a library built for alpha chains; its clone size means little. The chain has TRBV6-1 and TRBJ2-3, with 11 bases fitting TRBD2. The V gene end was trimmed by 5 bases and the J gene end by 3 bases; junction bases not matched to a gene: 7. CDR3 length: 16 residues. Per germline, CDR1 MNHNS and CDR2 SASEGT. DNA for the CDR3: TGTGCCAGCAGTTACGTAGCGGGAGGGGGGACAGATACGCAGTATTTT. Encoded protein: CASSYVAGGGTDTQYF.

Details on this clonotype: Little can be read into the size of this beta chain, an off-target read in a library designed for alpha chains. This chain uses TRBV5-1 with TRBJ2-5, with a possible D match to TRBD1 (5 bases). CDR1 is SGHRS, CDR2 YFSETQ, per germline. This CDR3 spans 14 amino acids. Trimming left V 7 bases short and J 2 bases short, with 15 bases between. CDR3 DNA sequence: TGCGCCAGCTCTAATACTCCAGGGCAAGAGACCCAGTACTTC. Protein product: CASSNTPGQETQYF.

A remark on this clonotype: This beta chain is an unintended read in a library built for alpha chains; its size means little. The J gene is TRBJ2-1, the V gene TRBV7-2, with 7 nucleotides matching TRBD2. The CDR3 is 15 residues long. Germline assignment: CDR1 SGHTA and CDR2 FQGNSA. J was trimmed by 7 bases and V by 5 bases; bases with no gene match: 11. The CDR3 coding sequence is TGTGCCAGCAGCCCAACCGTGGCGGGGGTAAATGAGCAGTTCTTC. Translation gives CASSPTVAGVNEQFF.

Regarding this clonotype: This beta chain is a stray sequence in a library constructed for alpha chains; its clone size is not meaningful. V usage is TRBV5-1 and J usage is TRBJ1-6, with 9 bases aligning to TRBD1. Germline CDR1 SGHRS, CDR2 YFSETQ. The CDR3 has 17 amino acids. The V segment lost 4 bases and the J segment 5 bases; nucleotides outside the gene matches: 10. The CDR3 loop reads CASSPAGTGTNNSPLHF. DNA for the CDR3: TGCGCCAGCAGCCCAGCCGGGACAGGGACGAATAATTCACCCCTCCACTTT.

Details on this clonotype: This beta chain is a stray read from a library made for alpha chains; its abundance is not meaningful. The rearrangement links TRBV7-8 to TRBJ2-1; D unclear. V dropped 1 base and J dropped 0 bases, with 7 bases sitting between them. CDR3 length: 15 residues. Per germline, CDR1 SGHVS and CDR2 FQNEAQ. This chain's CDR3 is CASSLDRSSYNEQFF. CDR3 bases: TGTGCCAGCAGCTTAGACAGAAGCTCCTACAATGAGCAGTTCTTC.